Presented here are 9 T cell receptor beta chains from one specimen sequenced in a study of cytomegalovirus exposure and HLA in healthy donors (dated by TCRdb to about 2017). Receptor libraries were prepared by the immunoSEQ multiplex PCR assay. For the multiplex PCR, a mixture combining 60 forward primers for TCR Vbeta segments and 13 reverse primers for TCR Jbeta segments was used. TCRdb retrieved this table from immuneACCESS and kept in-frame rearrangements only. Not all clones are present; in checked studies, unresolved V genes account for under half, and no reason is known for the remainder. The sample table contains fewer than 150,000 clones; only one count was recorded for about three quarters of them. The ten biggest clones cover around 3% of the sample. Sequencing used PBMCs. These receptors originate from a woman aged 40 to 55 in good health and CMV-seropositive.

The chain uses TRBV2 and TRBJ2-3, with TRBD1 identical over 7 bases. This CDR3 comprises 13 residues. Per germline, CDR1 SNHLY and CDR2 FYNNEI. V dropped 2 bases and J dropped 4; count of bases not matched to a gene: 0. CDR3 coding DNA: TGTGCCAGCAGTGAACAGGGGGCAGATACGCAGTATTTT. This codes for CASSEQGADTQYF. Full variable domain (missing parts from reference TRBV2 and TRBJ2-3): EPEVTQTPSHQVTQMGQEVILRCVPISNHLYFYWYRQILGQKVEFLVSFYNNEISEKSEIFDDQFSVERPDGSNFTLKIRSTKLEDSAMYFCASSEQGADTQYFGPGTRLTVL.

V is TRBV7-6 and J is TRBJ2-7, with 9 nucleotides matching TRBD1. V shed 5 bases and J 2 bases; nucleotides not matched to a gene: 7. This CDR3 has 15 residues. CDR1 is SGHVS and CDR2 is FNYEAQ in the germline V gene. The CDR3 loop is CASSILGQGPYEQYF. The DNA of the CDR3 is TGTGCCAGCAGCATATTGGGACAGGGACCCTACGAGCAGTACTTC.

This clone was found a few times. The chain recombines TRBV7-9 with TRBJ2-7, with 8 bases fitting TRBD1. The CDR3 runs to 16 residues. CDR1 is SEHNR, CDR2 FQNEAQ, per germline (reference sequence). The V and J ends lost 3 bases and 2 bases, in that order; junction bases with no gene match: 9. CDR3 loop: CASSFTTGANPYEQYF. CDR3 in DNA: TGTGCCAGCAGCTTCACGACAGGGGCTAACCCCTACGAGCAGTACTTC.

V and J are TRBV10-3 and TRBJ1-6; TRBD1 agrees at 7 bases. Per the germline V gene, CDR1 is ENHRY and CDR2 is SYGVKD. The J segment lost 7 bases and the V segment lost 5 bases, leaving 5 bases of the junction unmatched. The CDR3 covers 14 residues. The DNA of the CDR3 is TGTGCCATCAGTTTGACAGGGACCAATTCACCCCTCCACTTT. As protein: CAISLTGTNSPLHF.

V gene TRBV6-5 combines with J gene TRBJ2-1, with a possible D match to TRBD2 (6 bases). Trimming took 2 bases from V and 4 from J, leaving 9 bases between them. CDR3 size: 14 residues. Germline CDR1 reads MNHEY; CDR2 reads SVGAGI. In nucleotides, the CDR3 is TGTGCCAGCAGTTACGCGGGGAAATACAATGAGCAGTTCTTC. Translated, it gives CASSYAGKYNEQFF.

This rearrangement joins TRBV19 to TRBJ2-2, with 9 nucleotides matching TRBD1. With 5 bases clipped from V and 7 bases from J, the junction kept 8 bases outside the gene matches. The V gene's germline CDR1 is LNHDA and CDR2 SQIVND (reference sequence). The CDR3 is 15 residues long. CDR3 residues: CASSPWDRENGELFF. CDR3 sequence (DNA): TGTGCCAGTAGTCCCTGGGACAGGGAGAACGGGGAGCTGTTTTTT. Using reference TRBV19 and TRBJ2-2 for the parts outside the CDR3, the full variable domain is DGGITQSPKYLFRKEGQNVTLSCEQNLNHDAMYWYRQDPGQGLRLIYYSQIVNDFQKGDIAEGYSVSREKKESFPLTVTSAQKNPTAFYLCASSPWDRENGELFFGEGSRLTVL.

This clone was seen a handful of times. V is TRBV2 and J is TRBJ1-6; D is ambiguous. The CDR3 totals 13 residues. Trimming took 7 bases from V and 7 from J, leaving 11 bases between them. Germline V gene data show CDR1 as SNHLY and CDR2 as FYNNEI. The CDR3: CASITVENSPLHF. CDR3 nucleotides: TGTGCCAGCATAACAGTAGAAAATTCACCCCTCCACTTT.

The rearrangement links TRBV5-6 to TRBJ2-1, with TRBD2 matching 7 bases. With 1 base clipped from V and 5 bases from J, the junction kept 12 bases outside the gene matches. The CDR3 sequence is 17 residues long. Per germline, CDR1 SGHDT and CDR2 YYEEEE. The CDR3 nucleotides are TGTGCCAGCAGCTTGCTTGTCGGGACTACCACGAACAATGAGCAGTTCTTC. It encodes CASSLLVGTTTNNEQFF.

The V call is TRBV6-4, the J call TRBJ2-7; TRBD1 might be the D (5 bases). Trimming shortened V by 3 bases and J by 3 bases, and 12 bases separated the two germline ends. Looked up from germline, CDR1 is MRHNA and CDR2 is SNTAGT. CDR3 length equals 14 residues. The CDR3 bases are TGTGCCAGCAGTGAGGGCCAGGGTGACTACGAGCAGTACTTC. This encodes CASSEGQGDYEQYF.